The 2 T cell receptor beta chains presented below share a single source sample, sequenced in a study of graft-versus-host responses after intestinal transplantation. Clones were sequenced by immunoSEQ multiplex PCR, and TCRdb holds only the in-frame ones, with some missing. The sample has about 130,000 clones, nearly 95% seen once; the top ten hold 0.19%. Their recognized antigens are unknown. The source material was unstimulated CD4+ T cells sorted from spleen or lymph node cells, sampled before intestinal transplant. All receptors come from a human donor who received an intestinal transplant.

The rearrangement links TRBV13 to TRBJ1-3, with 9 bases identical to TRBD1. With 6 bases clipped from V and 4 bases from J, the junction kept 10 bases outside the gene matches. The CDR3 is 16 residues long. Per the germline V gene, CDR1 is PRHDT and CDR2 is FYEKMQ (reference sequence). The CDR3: CASRLRDRVGGNTIYF. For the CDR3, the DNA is TGTGCCAGCAGACTAAGGGACAGGGTGGGGGGAAACACCATATATTTT.

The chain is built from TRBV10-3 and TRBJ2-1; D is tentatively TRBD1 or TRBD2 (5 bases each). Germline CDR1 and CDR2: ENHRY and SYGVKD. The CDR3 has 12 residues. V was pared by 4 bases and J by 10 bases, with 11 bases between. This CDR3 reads CAISGTGTEQFF. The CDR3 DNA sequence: TGTGCCATCAGTGGGACCGGGACGGAGCAGTTCTTC.